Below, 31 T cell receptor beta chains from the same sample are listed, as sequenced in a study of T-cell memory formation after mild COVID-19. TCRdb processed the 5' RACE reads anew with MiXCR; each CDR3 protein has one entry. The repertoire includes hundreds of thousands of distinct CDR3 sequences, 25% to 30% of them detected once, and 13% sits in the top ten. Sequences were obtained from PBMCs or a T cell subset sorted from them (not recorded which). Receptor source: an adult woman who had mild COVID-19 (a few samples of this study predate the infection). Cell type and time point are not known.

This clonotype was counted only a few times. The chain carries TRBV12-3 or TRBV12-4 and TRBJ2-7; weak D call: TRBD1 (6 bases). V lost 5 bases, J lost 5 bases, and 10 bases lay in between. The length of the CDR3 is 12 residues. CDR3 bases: TGTGCCAGCAGTAGGACAGCCCACGAGCAGTACTTC. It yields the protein CASSRTAHEQYF.

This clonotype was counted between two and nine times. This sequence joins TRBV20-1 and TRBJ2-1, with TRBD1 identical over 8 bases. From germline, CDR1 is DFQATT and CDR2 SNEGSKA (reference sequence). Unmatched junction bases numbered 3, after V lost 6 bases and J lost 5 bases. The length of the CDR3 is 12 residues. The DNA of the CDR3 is TGCAGTGCCCGACAGGGGAACAATGAGCAGTTCTTC. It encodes CSARQGNNEQFF.

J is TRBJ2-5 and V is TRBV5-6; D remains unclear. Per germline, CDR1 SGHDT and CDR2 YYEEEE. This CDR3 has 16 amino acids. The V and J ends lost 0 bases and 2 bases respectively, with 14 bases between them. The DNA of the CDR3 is TGTGCCAGCAGCTTGGGTCTTATCGATGGTCAAGAGACCCAGTACTTC. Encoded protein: CASSLGLIDGQETQYF.

The CDR3 sequence is CASSPDRLTPEQYF. The CDR3 DNA reads TGTGCCAGCTCACCGGACAGACTTACGCCCGAGCAGTACTTC. The gene calls are TRBV18 and TRBJ2-7; TRBD1 might be the D (6 bases). Trimming took off 3 bases at V and 6 bases at J, with 15 bases between the two ends. The CDR3 is made up of 14 amino acids. Germline values: CDR1 KGHSH, CDR2 LQKENI.

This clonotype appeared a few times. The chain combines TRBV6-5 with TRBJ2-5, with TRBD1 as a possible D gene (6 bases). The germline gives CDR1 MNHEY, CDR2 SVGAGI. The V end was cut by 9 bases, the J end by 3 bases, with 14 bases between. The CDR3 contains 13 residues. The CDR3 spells CARPGTKEETQYF. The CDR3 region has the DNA TGTGCCAGACCCGGGACAAAGGAAGAGACCCAGTACTTC.

CDR3 sequence reads: CASSWSSGGYEQYF. The CDR3 DNA is TGTGCCAGCAGTTGGTCGTCAGGGGGGTACGAGCAGTACTTC. V and J are TRBV12-3 or TRBV12-4 and TRBJ2-7, with a possible D match to TRBD1 (7 bases). The germline V and J ends were trimmed by 4 bases and 4 bases, with 14 bases remaining between them. This CDR3 comprises 14 residues.

This CDR3 is CSAREGQRTQYF. The DNA for the CDR3 is TGCAGTGCTAGAGAGGGCCAGCGGACCCAGTACTTC. The chain links TRBV20-1 to TRBJ2-5; D unclear. V shed 0 bases and J shed 7 bases, with 9 bases lying between them. The germline gives CDR1 DFQATT, CDR2 SNEGSKA (reference sequence). The CDR3 length is 12 residues.

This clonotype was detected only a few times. CDR3 nucleotides: TGTGCCAGCAGCCTCGAAACCTGGGGCCAGTACTTC. It codes for CASSLETWGQYF. The V gene is TRBV3-1, the J gene TRBJ2-5; D remains ambiguous. Trimming removed 4 bases from V and 10 bases from J, with 13 bases in between. Germline loops: CDR1 LGHDT, CDR2 YNNKEL (reference sequence). The length of the CDR3 is 12 residues.

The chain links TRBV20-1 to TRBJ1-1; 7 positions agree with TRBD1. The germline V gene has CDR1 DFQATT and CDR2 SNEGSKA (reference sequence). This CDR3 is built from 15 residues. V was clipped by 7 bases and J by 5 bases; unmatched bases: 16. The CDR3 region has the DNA TGCAGTGTCGGGGAGACAGGGTTTTTTGGGACTGAAGCTTTCTTT. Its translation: CSVGETGFFGTEAFF.

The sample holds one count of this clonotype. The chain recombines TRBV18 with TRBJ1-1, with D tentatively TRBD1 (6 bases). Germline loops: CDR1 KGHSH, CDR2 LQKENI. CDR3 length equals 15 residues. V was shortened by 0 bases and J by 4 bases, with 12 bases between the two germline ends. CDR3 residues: CASSPPSGAGTEAFF. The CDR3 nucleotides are TGTGCCAGCTCACCACCGTCGGGGGCGGGCACTGAAGCTTTCTTT.

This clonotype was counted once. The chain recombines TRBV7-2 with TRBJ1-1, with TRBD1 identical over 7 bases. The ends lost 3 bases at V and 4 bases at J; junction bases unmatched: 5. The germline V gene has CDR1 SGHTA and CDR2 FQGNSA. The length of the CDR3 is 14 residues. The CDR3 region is CASSLTGKGTEAFF. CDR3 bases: TGTGCCAGCAGCTTGACAGGGAAGGGCACTGAAGCTTTCTTT.

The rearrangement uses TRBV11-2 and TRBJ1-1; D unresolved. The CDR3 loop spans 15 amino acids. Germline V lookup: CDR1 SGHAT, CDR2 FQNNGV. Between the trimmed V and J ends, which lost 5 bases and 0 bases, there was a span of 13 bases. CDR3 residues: CASSPIKSLNTEAFF. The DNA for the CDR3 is TGTGCCAGCAGCCCCATCAAGAGCCTGAACACTGAAGCTTTCTTT.

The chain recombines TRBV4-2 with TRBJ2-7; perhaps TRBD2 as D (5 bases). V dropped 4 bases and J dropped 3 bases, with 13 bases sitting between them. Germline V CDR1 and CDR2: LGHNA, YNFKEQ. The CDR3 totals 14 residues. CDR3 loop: CASSPFGLLYEQYF. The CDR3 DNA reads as TGTGCCAGCAGCCCTTTCGGACTGCTCTACGAGCAGTACTTC.

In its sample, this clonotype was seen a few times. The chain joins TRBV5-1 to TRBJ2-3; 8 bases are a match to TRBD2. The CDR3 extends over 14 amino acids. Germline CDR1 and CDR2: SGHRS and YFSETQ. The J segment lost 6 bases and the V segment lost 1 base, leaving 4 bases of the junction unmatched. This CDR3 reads CASSLIAGSDTQYF. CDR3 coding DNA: TGCGCCAGCAGCTTGATAGCGGGAAGCGATACGCAGTATTTT. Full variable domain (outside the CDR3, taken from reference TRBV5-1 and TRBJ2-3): KAGVTQTPRYLIKTRGQQVTLSCSPISGHRSVSWYQQTPGQGLQFLFEYFSETQRNKGNFPGRFSGRQFSNSRSEMNVSTLELGDSALYLCASSLIAGSDTQYFGPGTRLTVL.

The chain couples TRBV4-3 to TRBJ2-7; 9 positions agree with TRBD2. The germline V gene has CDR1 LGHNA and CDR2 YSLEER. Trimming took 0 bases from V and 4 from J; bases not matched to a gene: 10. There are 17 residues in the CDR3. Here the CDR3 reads CASSQDSGGRARYEQYF. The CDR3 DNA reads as TGCGCCAGCAGCCAAGATAGCGGCGGGAGGGCCAGATACGAGCAGTACTTC.

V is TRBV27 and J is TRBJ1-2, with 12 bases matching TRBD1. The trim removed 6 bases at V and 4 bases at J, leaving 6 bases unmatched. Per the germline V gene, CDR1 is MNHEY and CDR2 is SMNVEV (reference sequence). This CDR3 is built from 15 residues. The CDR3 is CASRTAGQGAYGYTF. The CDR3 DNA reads TGTGCCAGCAGAACCGCGGGACAGGGGGCCTATGGCTACACCTTC.

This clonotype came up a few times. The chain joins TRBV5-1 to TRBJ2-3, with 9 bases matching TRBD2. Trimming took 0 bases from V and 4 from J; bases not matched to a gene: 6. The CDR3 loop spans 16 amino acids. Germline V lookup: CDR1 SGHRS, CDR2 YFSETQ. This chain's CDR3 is CASSLGVAGVADTQYF. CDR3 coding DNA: TGCGCCAGCAGCTTGGGGGTAGCGGGGGTCGCAGATACGCAGTATTTT. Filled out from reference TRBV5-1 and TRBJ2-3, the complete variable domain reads KAGVTQTPRYLIKTRGQQVTLSCSPISGHRSVSWYQQTPGQGLQFLFEYFSETQRNKGNFPGRFSGRQFSNSRSEMNVSTLELGDSALYLCASSLGVAGVADTQYFGPGTRLTVL.

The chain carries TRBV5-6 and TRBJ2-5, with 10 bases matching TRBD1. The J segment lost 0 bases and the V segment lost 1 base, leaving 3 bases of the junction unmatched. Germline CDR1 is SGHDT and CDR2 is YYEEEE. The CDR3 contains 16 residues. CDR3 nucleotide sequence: TGTGCCAGCAGCTTGTGGGACAGGGGAGACCAAGAGACCCAGTACTTC. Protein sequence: CASSLWDRGDQETQYF. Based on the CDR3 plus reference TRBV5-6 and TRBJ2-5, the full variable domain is DAGVTQSPTHLIKTRGQQVTLRCSPKSGHDTVSWYQQALGQGPQFIFQYYEEEERQRGNFPDRFSGHQFPNYSSELNVNALLLGDSALYLCASSLWDRGDQETQYFGPGTRLLVL.

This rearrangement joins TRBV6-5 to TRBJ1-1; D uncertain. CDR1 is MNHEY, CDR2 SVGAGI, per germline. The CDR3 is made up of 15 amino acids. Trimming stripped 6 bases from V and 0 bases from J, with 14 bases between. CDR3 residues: CASSSPVGMNTEAFF. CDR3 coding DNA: TGTGCCAGCAGCTCCCCCGTAGGGATGAACACTGAAGCTTTCTTT.

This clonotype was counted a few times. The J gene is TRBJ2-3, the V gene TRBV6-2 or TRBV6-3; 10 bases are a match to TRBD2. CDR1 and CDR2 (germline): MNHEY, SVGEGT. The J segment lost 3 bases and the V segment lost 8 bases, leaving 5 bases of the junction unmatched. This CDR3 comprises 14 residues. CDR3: CASSTGLATDTQYF. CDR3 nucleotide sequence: TGTGCCAGCTCCACGGGACTAGCGACAGATACGCAGTATTTT.

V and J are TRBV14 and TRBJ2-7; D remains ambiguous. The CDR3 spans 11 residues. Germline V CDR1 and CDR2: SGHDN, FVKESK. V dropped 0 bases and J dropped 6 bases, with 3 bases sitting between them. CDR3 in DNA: TGTGCCAGCAGCCAAGATGTCGAGCAGTACTTC. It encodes CASSQDVEQYF.

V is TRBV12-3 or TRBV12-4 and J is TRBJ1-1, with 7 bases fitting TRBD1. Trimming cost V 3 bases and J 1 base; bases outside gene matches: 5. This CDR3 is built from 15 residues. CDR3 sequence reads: CASSFRQGGNTEAFF. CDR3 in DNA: TGTGCCAGCAGTTTTCGACAGGGCGGGAACACTGAAGCTTTCTTT.

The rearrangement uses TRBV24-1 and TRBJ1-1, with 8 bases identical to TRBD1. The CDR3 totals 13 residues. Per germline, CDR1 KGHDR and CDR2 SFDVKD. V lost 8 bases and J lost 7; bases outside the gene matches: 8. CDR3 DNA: TGTGCCACCACCGAGCAGGGGACAGGTGAAGCTTTCTTT. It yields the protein CATTEQGTGEAFF.

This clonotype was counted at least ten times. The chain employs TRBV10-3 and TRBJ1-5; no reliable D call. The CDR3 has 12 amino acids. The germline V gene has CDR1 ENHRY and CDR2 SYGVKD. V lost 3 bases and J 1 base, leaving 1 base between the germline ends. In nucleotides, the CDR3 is TGTGCCATCAGTGAAAGCAATCAGCCCCAGCATTTT. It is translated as CAISESNQPQHF.

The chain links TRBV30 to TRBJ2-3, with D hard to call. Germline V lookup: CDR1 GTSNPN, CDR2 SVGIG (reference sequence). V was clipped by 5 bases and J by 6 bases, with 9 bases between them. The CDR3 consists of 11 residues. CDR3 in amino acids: CAWSQADTQYF. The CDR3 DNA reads TGTGCCTGGTCCCAGGCGGATACGCAGTATTTT. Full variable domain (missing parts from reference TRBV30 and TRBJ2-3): SQTIHQWPATLVQPVGSPLSLECTVEGTSNPNLYWYRQAAGRGLQLLFYSVGIGQISSEVPQNLSASRPQDRQFILSSKKLLLSDSGFYLCAWSQADTQYFGPGTRLTVL.

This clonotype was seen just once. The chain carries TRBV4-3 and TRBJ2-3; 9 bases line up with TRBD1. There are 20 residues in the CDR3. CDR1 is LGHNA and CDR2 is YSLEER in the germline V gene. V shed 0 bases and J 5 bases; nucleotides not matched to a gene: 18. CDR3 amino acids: CASSQDLWDRATAYEDTQYF. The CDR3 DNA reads TGCGCCAGCAGCCAAGATTTATGGGACAGGGCCACCGCATACGAAGATACGCAGTATTTT.

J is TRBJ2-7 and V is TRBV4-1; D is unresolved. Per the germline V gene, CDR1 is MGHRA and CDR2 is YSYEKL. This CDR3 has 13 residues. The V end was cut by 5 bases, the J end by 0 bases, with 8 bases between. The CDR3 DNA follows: TGCGCCAGCAGCGGCAGTCTCTCCTACGAGCAGTACTTC. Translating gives CASSGSLSYEQYF.

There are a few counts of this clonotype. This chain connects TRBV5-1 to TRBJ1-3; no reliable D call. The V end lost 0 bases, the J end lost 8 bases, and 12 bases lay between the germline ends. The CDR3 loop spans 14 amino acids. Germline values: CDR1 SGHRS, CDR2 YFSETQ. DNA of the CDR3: TGCGCCAGCAGCTTGGGTCAGAAGACGGACACCATATATTTT. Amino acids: CASSLGQKTDTIYF.

DNA for the CDR3: TGCGCCAGCAGCCCACGACTAGGCGAGACAGATACGCAGTATTTT. It is translated as CASSPRLGETDTQYF. The V and J genes are TRBV5-1 and TRBJ2-3, with D possibly TRBD2 on 6 matching bases. Germline V gene data show CDR1 as SGHRS and CDR2 as YFSETQ. The CDR3 loop spans 15 amino acids. Between the trimmed V and J ends, which lost 4 bases and 3 bases, there was a span of 15 bases.

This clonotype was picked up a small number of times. The CDR3 region is CASSAWPDTGELFF. In nucleotides, the CDR3 is TGTGCCAGCAGCGCTTGGCCGGACACCGGGGAGCTGTTTTTT. V and J are TRBV9 and TRBJ2-2; D is uncertain. This CDR3 has 14 residues. V dropped 3 bases and J dropped 3 bases, with 9 bases sitting between them. CDR1 SGDLS and CDR2 YYNGEE come from the germline V gene.

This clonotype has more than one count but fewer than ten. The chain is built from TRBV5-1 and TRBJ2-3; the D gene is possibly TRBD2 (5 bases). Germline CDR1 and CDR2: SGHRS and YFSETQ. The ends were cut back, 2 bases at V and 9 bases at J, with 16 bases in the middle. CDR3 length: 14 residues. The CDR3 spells CASSFESGVGTQYF. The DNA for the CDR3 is TGCGCCAGCAGCTTTGAGTCCGGGGTCGGGACGCAGTATTTT.